Listed here are 10 T cell receptor beta chains from one sample, sequenced in a study of tumor-infiltrating lymphocytes in primary liver carcinoma (dated by TCRdb to the late 2010s). TRIzol reagent was used to extract blood RNA from unsorted whole blood, while the DNeasy Blood & Tissue kit provided the germline DNA. TCRdb shows the sequencer as Illumina HiSeq 2500. TCRbeta-specific cDNA was reverse-transcribed from about 520 ng total RNA using a constant-region primer and ProtoScript II reverse transcriptase. Three nested multiplex PCR rounds, following a slightly modified ARM-PCR procedure, were used to build the TCRbeta libraries. The first two PCR rounds used multiplex TRBV1-TRBV30 forward primers with a Cbeta reverse primer, each for 10 cycles. TCRdb took the public reads, trimmed them with fastp at Q25, ran MiXCR for clone calling and kept in-frame beta chains. Identical CDR3 proteins give one entry, which carries the most common genes and DNA. Within this sample are a few hundred thousand distinct CDR3 sequences, with nearly 60% of them counted one time only. The ten largest clonotypes hold 15% to 20% of the sample.

Input material: peripheral blood. All receptors come from a woman in her twenties or thirties with primary liver carcinoma and hepatitis B virus infection.

A few counts support this clonotype. V gene TRBV30 combines with J gene TRBJ2-1; no reliable D call. Germline CDR1 is GTSNPN and CDR2 is SVGIG (reference sequence). This CDR3 has 14 residues. V lost 2 bases and J lost 0, with 8 bases in between. The DNA of the CDR3 is TGTGCCTGGAGTACGGAAAGCTCCTACAATGAGCAGTTCTTC. Translated: CAWSTESSYNEQFF.

A single count supports this clonotype. A read error is possible here, since a much larger clone lies one base away. The chain employs TRBV6-1 and TRBJ2-1; 7 bases agree with TRBD1. The length of the CDR3 is 15 residues. The germline CDR1 and CDR2 sequences are MNHNS and SASEGT. This CDR3 reads CASSLDRVQGNEHFF. In DNA, the CDR3 is TGTGCCAGCAGTCTAGACAGGGTACAGGGCAATGAGCACTTCTTC.

The chain recombines TRBV5-4 with TRBJ2-5, with D possibly matching TRBD2 (5 bases). The CDR3 is 15 amino acids. V was shortened by 4 bases and J by 4 bases, with 17 bases between the two germline ends. The germline gives CDR1 SGHNT, CDR2 YYREEE (reference sequence). In DNA, the CDR3 is TGTGCCAGCAGCCTCACAGTGGCTGAGGGAGAGACCCAGTACTTC. It yields the protein CASSLTVAEGETQYF. The variable domain in full, with the rest retrieved from reference TRBV5-4 and TRBJ2-5, is ETGVTQSPTHLIKTRGQQVTLRCSSQSGHNTVSWYQQALGQGPQFIFQYYREEENGRGNFPPRFSGLQFPNYSSELNVNALELDDSALYLCASSLTVAEGETQYFGPGTRLLVL.

Comments on this clonotype: A clone one base away is much larger, so this may be a read error. The chain recombines TRBV29-1 with TRBJ2-1; tentative D call: TRBD2 (6 bases). Germline CDR1 is SQVTM and CDR2 is ANQGSEA. The V gene lost 8 bases and the J gene lost 12 bases, with 17 bases spanning the gap. This CDR3 has 11 residues. Written as DNA, the CDR3 is TGCAGCATTGCCCTCGCGGGACCGCAGTTCTTC. It specifies CSIALAGPQFF.

In regard to this clonotype: The conserved closing phenylalanine or tryptophan is absent in this CDR3, likely reflecting a read error. The DNA is omitted, as the CDR3 cannot be located on it reliably, and the CDR3 follows TCRdb's listing. The chain carries TRBV12-3 or TRBV12-4 and TRBJ2-1; the table names TRBD2, a call not compared with the DNA. The CDR3 spans 12 residues, counting both ends. CDR3 residues: CASSLRGVKQLL.

Comment on this clonotype: A much larger clone differs by one base, so this may be a read error. The chain combines TRBV12-5 with TRBJ2-3; D is ambiguous. The CDR3 consists of 12 residues. Trimming removed 6 bases from V and 4 bases from J, with 8 bases in between. CDR1 and CDR2 from the germline V gene are LGHNT and FRNRAP. CDR3 sequence reads: CASGVVPDTQYF. CDR3 DNA sequence: TGTGCTAGTGGGGTAGTCCCAGATACGCAGTATTTT.

The chain recombines TRBV6-5 with TRBJ1-1; D not resolved. CDR1 is MNHEY, CDR2 SVGAGI, per germline. With 2 bases removed from V and 1 base from J, the gap between germline ends came to 11 bases. The CDR3 runs to 15 residues. The CDR3 protein is CASSYPPFGNTEAFF. CDR3 nucleotide sequence: TGTGCCAGCAGTTACCCCCCCTTTGGGAACACTGAAGCTTTCTTT.

Comments on this clonotype: Given the absence of the conserved phenylalanine or tryptophan at the CDR3 end, a read error is likely. The rearrangement links TRBV11-2 to TRBJ2-5, with 13 bases lining up with TRBD2. The CDR3 sequence is 18 residues long. Germline CDR1 reads SGHAT; CDR2 reads FQNNGV. V shed 6 bases, J shed 2 bases, and the junction held 12 bases outside the gene matches. In DNA, the CDR3 is TGTGCCAGCAGGTTCCCCGACAGGGGACTAGCGGGACAAGAGACCCAGTACTCC. Protein product: CASRFPDRGLAGQETQYS.

This clonotype was seen only a few times. This chain joins TRBV7-9 and TRBJ2-7; possibly TRBD1 for D (5 bases). The CDR3 has 15 amino acids. Germline CDR1 is SEHNR and CDR2 is FQNEAQ (reference sequence). Between the trimmed V and J ends, which lost 1 base and 6 bases, there was a span of 16 bases. This CDR3 is CASSLVGRGKSEQYF. The CDR3 DNA reads as TGTGCCAGCAGCTTAGTGGGAAGGGGCAAAAGCGAGCAGTACTTC.

With respect to this clonotype: Without the conserved terminal phenylalanine or tryptophan, this CDR3 likely stems from a read error. The rearrangement joins TRBV4-2 to TRBJ2-7; D is undetermined. The CDR3 is 13 residues long. Germline V gene sequence: CDR1 LGHNA, CDR2 YNFKEQ. V lost 1 base to trimming and J lost 3 bases, with 7 bases between them. CDR3 region: CASSQGRVYEQYL. The CDR3 DNA follows: TGTGCCAGCAGCCAAGGACGGGTCTACGAGCAGTACCTC.